This T cell receptor (beta chain) was identified during a study of T cell clones after liver transplantation. Using immunoSEQ multiplex PCR, the repertoire was profiled, and TCRdb retains in-frame clones only, with some absent. In the table there are about 70,000 clones, 75% to 90% of which are singletons. Relative to its sample, this clone is medium-sized. Unstimulated PBMCs were sorted into CD3+CD4+ and CD3+CD8+ populations. This CDR3 contains 15 residues. In germline, CDR1 is SGHNT, CDR2 YYREEE (reference sequence). V was clipped by 0 bases and J by 8 bases, with 17 bases between them. Specimen: CD4+ T cells from blood, collected 12 months after liver transplant. This chain connects TRBV5-4 to TRBJ1-1; D is possibly TRBD1 (5 bases). This sequence was found in a human patient who received a liver transplant. Some T cells may arise from the graft donor. The CDR3 spells CASSLDFGGTQEAFF. CDR3 DNA: TGTGCCAGCAGCTTGGACTTTGGCGGGACGCAAGAAGCTTTCTTT.